The source of this T cell receptor (beta chain) is a study of cytomegalovirus exposure and HLA in healthy donors. Vbeta (60) and Jbeta (13) primers were used in the PCR. Assay: immunoSEQ multiplex PCR; the TCRdb copy retains only in-frame clones and omits some. The sample has 170,000 or so clones, 70% to 80% seen once. Turning to this clone: No antigen is known for it.

In nominal health when sampled, donors likely had unrecorded immune exposures nonetheless. Trimming cost V 6 bases and J 0 bases; bases outside gene matches: 8. This CDR3 has 16 amino acids. CDR1 and CDR2 from the germline V gene are SGHVS and FNYEAQ. The study, taken as a whole, reports: Later on, a genetic analysis was performed. It linked a missense variant in DCLRE1C with V- and J-gene trimming of TCR beta. Among immune exposure information, only CMV serostatus was available. According to the study, 180 or so TCR beta chains were cytomegalovirus-associated.

The clonotype comes from a woman under 40 in good health and CMV-seropositive. Input material: PBMCs. V usage is TRBV7-6 and J usage is TRBJ2-7, with TRBD2 matching 10 bases. Written as DNA, the CDR3 is TGTGCCAGCAGTTCGCAAGCGGGGGGGAGCTCCTACGAGCAGTACTTC. Protein sequence: CASSSQAGGSSYEQYF. The variable domain in full, with the rest retrieved from reference TRBV7-6 and TRBJ2-7, is GAGVSQSPRYKVTKRGQDVALRCDPISGHVSLYWYRQALGQGPEFLTYFNYEAQQDKSGLPNDRFSAERPEGSISTLTIQRTEQRDSAMYRCASSSQAGGSSYEQYFGPGTRLTVT.